Listed below are T cell receptor beta chains from one sample, sequenced in a study of blood T cell repertoires in COVID-19. Some clones are missing from TCRdb's copy, which holds only in-frame ones; the method was immunoSEQ multiplex PCR. The repertoire holds approximately 250,000 clones, with about 90% as singletons. The sample was PBMCs or T cells enriched from blood (not recorded which). These receptor sequences come from a woman in her 30s with acute COVID-19. The CDR3 runs from the conserved cysteine through the conserved F or W. The order of the fields is D gene, J gene, V gene, clone size, CDR3 DNA, CDR3 protein. The D gene is left open where the match is weak. Expanded clones are given a class, and other clones once, few, many or no size at all.

TRBD1 | TRBJ2-1 | TRBV9 | . | TGTGCCAGCAGCGTACTTCCGGACAGGGACCTTTACAATGAGCAGTTCTTC | CASSVLPDRDLYNEQFF
. | TRBJ2-7 | TRBV10-3 | . | TGTGCCATCAGTGCATCCTACGAGCAGTACTTC | CAISASYEQYF
. | TRBJ2-7 | TRBV30 | . | TGTGCCTGGAGTGTACAAATCTACGAGCAGTACTTC | CAWSVQIYEQYF
. | TRBJ2-1 | TRBV7-9 | . | TGTGCCAGCAGCTTAGAATACGTGACTGATGAGCAGTTCTTC | CASSLEYVTDEQFF
. | TRBJ1-1 | TRBV28 | once | TGTGCCAGCAGTTTGGCGGAATTGAACACTGAAGCTTTCTTT | CASSLAELNTEAFF
TRBD1 | TRBJ1-2 | TRBV27 | . | TGTGCCAGCAGTCCTTGGACAGGGGGGGACTATGGCTACACCTTC | CASSPWTGGDYGYTF
TRBD1 | TRBJ1-2 | TRBV27 | . | TGTGCCAGCAGTTTGGGACAGGGGTCTATCTATGGCTACACCTTC | CASSLGQGSIYGYTF
. | TRBJ2-7 | TRBV5-1 | . | TGCGCCAGCAGCTTGGCCTGGCAGGGCTACGAGCAGTACTTC | CASSLAWQGYEQYF
. | TRBJ1-1 | TRBV21-1 | once | TGTGCCAGCAGCCCGCGACAGGGGAGCACTGAAGCTTTCTTT | CASSPRQGSTEAFF
. | TRBJ2-1 | TRBV5-4 | few | TGTGCCAGCAGCCCGGTTAGGACAGAGTACTACAATGAGCAGTTCTTC | CASSPVRTEYYNEQFF
TRBD2 | TRBJ2-1 | TRBV7-9 | . | TGTGCCAGCAGCCCGGGACTAGCGGGAGGAGGTGAGCAGTTCTTC | CASSPGLAGGGEQFF
TRBD1 | TRBJ1-6 | TRBV18 | . | TGTGCCAGCTCACCCGGGACAGGGGTAGAATCACCCCTCCACTTT | CASSPGTGVESPLHF
TRBD1 | TRBJ2-3 | TRBV7-8 | . | TGTGCCAGCAGCTCAGGCCGGGACAGGCTTTCAGATACGCAGTATTTT | CASSSGRDRLSDTQYF
TRBD2 | TRBJ2-5 | TRBV3-1/TRBV3-2 | . | TGTGCCAGCGCCCCCCTAGCGGGAGTCGAGACCCAGTACTTC | CASAPLAGVETQYF
TRBD2 | TRBJ2-3 | TRBV12-5 | . | TGTGCTAGTGGTACCGGACTAGCGGGAGTCACAGATACGCAGTATTTT | CASGTGLAGVTDTQYF
. | TRBJ1-5 | TRBV6-6 | few | TGTGCCAGCACCTTGACAGACGTGAATCAGCCCCAGCATTTT | CASTLTDVNQPQHF
. | TRBJ2-7 | TRBV5-8 | . | TGTGCCAGCAGCTCGAGGATGGTCTCCTACGAGCAGTACTTC | CASSSRMVSYEQYF
TRBD2 | TRBJ2-3 | TRBV27 | . | TGTGCCAGCAGTCCGGAAAGCGGGAGAGTCACAGATACGCAGTATTTT | CASSPESGRVTDTQYF
. | TRBJ2-7 | TRBV5-1 | . | TGCGCCAGCAGACTCGAGAGCGAGCAGTACTTC | CASRLESEQYF
. | TRBJ2-7 | TRBV7-9 | . | TGTGCCAGCAGCTTAGAAGAGGACAGTTACGAGCAGTACTTC | CASSLEEDSYEQYF
. | TRBJ1-2 | TRBV28 | . | TGTGCCAGCAGTTGGGCTGAGGGCTACACCTTC | CASSWAEGYTF
TRBD2 | TRBJ2-1 | TRBV27 | . | TGTGCCAGCAGTTTTACTAGCGGGGGGTCCTACAATGAGCAGTTCTTC | CASSFTSGGSYNEQFF
. | TRBJ2-1 | TRBV19 | . | TGTGCCAGTAGTATGGCGGGGAACGGTTACAATGAGCAGTTCTTC | CASSMAGNGYNEQFF
TRBD2 | TRBJ2-7 | TRBV13 | . | TGTGCCAGCATTATAAGGTCCAGCGGGAGTTCCTACGAGCAGTACTTC | CASIIRSSGSSYEQYF
. | TRBJ2-1 | TRBV14 | . | TGTGCCAGCAGCCAAGAGGGCCAGGGGCTCTGGAATGAGCAGTTCTTC | CASSQEGQGLWNEQFF
TRBD2 | TRBJ2-3 | TRBV5-1 | . | TGCGCCAGCACCAGGACTAGCGGGAGGCAAACAGATACGCAGTATTTT | CASTRTSGRQTDTQYF
. | TRBJ1-1 | TRBV18 | . | TGTGCCAGCTCACGGCAGGACACTGAAGCTTTCTTT | CASSRQDTEAFF
TRBD2 | TRBJ2-5 | TRBV9 | . | TGTGCCAGCAGCGTGGCACTAGCGGGAGGAGGCCAAGAGACCCAGTACTTC | CASSVALAGGGQETQYF
TRBD1 | TRBJ1-3 | TRBV19 | . | TGTGCCAGTAGTACCTTCGGACAGGCCTCATTGAGCTCTGGAAACACCATATATTTT | CASSTFGQASLSSGNTIYF
. | TRBJ2-3 | TRBV28 | . | TGTGCCAGCAGTTTGAGGCGGGCCTCTAGCACAGATACGCAGTATTTT | CASSLRRASSTDTQYF
TRBD2 | TRBJ2-3 | TRBV24-1 | . | TGTGCCACCAGTGATGTAGGGACTAGCGGGCGCCCTAGCACAGATACGCAGTATTTT | CATSDVGTSGRPSTDTQYF
TRBD2 | TRBJ2-3 | TRBV9 | . | TGTGCCAGCAGCGTGATGGGAGCGGGAGTGATAGATACGCAGTATTTT | CASSVMGAGVIDTQYF
TRBD1 | TRBJ1-4 | TRBV30 | . | TGTGCCTGGAGTGTTGGGGTTTGGGACAGGGGGAATGAAAAACTGTTTTTT | CAWSVGVWDRGNEKLFF
. | TRBJ1-5 | TRBV7-2 | . | TGTGCCAGCAGCCTAGAGTCTCGAGGGAACAATCAGCCCCAGCATTTT | CASSLESRGNNQPQHF
. | TRBJ2-1 | TRBV6-5 | . | TGTGCCAGCACGACGGGAGAATCAAACAATGAGCAGTTCTTC | CASTTGESNNEQFF
TRBD1 | TRBJ1-4 | TRBV5-1 | once | TGCGCCAGCAGCTTACAGGGGGCGACTAATGAAAAACTGTTTTTT | CASSLQGATNEKLFF
TRBD1 | TRBJ2-1 | TRBV6-2/TRBV6-3 | . | TGTGCCAGCAGTTACGAGGGGACAGGGATTCGTAATGAGCAGTTCTTC | CASSYEGTGIRNEQFF
. | TRBJ1-2 | TRBV28 | . | TGTGCCAGCAGTTCCGAGAACTATGGCTACACCTTC | CASSSENYGYTF
. | TRBJ2-7 | TRBV13 | . | TGTGCCAGCAGCCCGCCGAGCTCCTACGAGCAGTACTTC | CASSPPSSYEQYF
TRBD2 | TRBJ2-7 | TRBV5-1 | . | TGCGCCAGCAGCTCCCCCGTGGGACTAGCGGGTGCGCCCGAGCAGTACTTC | CASSSPVGLAGAPEQYF